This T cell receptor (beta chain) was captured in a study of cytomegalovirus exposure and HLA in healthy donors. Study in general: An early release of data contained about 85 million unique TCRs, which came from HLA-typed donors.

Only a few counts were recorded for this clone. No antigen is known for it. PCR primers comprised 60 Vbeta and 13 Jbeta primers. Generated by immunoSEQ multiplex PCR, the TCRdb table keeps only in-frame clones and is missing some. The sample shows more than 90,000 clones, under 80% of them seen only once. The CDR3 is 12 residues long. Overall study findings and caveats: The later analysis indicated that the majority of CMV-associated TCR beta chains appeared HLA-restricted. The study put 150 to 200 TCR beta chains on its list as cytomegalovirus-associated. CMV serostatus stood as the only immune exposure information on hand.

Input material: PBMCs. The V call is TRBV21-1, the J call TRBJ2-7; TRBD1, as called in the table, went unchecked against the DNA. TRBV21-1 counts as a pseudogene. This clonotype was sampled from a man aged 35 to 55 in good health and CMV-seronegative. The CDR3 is CASRQRYYEQYV. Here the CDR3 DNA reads TGTGCCAGTCGACAGCGATACTACGAGCAGTACGTC.